This T cell receptor (beta chain) was sequenced in a study of response to subunit inactivated influenza vaccine. Study-wide findings and caveats: Authors suggested few new T cells are recruited by each seasonal influenza vaccination.

From the RT-PCR reads, TCRdb called clonotypes with MiXCR, one entry per CDR3 protein. The profile shows some 850,000 distinct CDR3 sequences, approximately 18% of them singletons. In this sample, this clonotype turned up a few times. What it binds is unknown. This receptor was obtained from a man aged 50 to 60 who received an inactivated influenza vaccine. This material consisted of PBMCs from blood, taken 4 to 6 days after vaccination.

The CDR3 reads CASTSFQGAVYGYTF. CDR3 sequence (DNA): TGTGCCAGCACCTCCTTCCAGGGGGCGGTCTATGGCTACACCTTC. The chain is built from TRBV7-2 and TRBJ1-2, with TRBD1 matching over 8 bases. Germline lookup yields CDR1 SGHTA and CDR2 FQGNSA. The ends lost 7 bases at V and 4 bases at J; junction bases unmatched: 11. This CDR3 comprises 15 residues.